The clone carrying this T cell receptor (beta chain) has a count of ten or more. These data come from a study of T cells in Graves' hyperthyroidism and ophthalmopathy. The TCR beta CDR3 regions underwent amplification using RNA transcripts as the source. First-round RT-PCR of the TCR CDR3 relied on the HTBI primer set. MiXCR, run by TCRdb on the multiplex PCR reads, gives a single entry per CDR3 protein. The sample carries about 180,000 distinct CDR3 sequences, 15% to 20% recorded once. Material for sequencing was blood. This sequence originates from a woman aged 50 to 65 with Graves' hyperthyroidism.

CDR3 sequence reads: CASSPRTGWTEAFF. The CDR3 nucleotides are TGTGCCAGCAGCCCCCGGACAGGGTGGACTGAAGCTTTCTTT. This chain uses TRBV7-2 with TRBJ1-1; 8 nucleotides match TRBD1. Germline V lookup: CDR1 SGHTA, CDR2 FQGNSA. The CDR3 is 14 residues long. The trim removed 5 bases at V and 5 bases at J, leaving 7 bases unmatched.